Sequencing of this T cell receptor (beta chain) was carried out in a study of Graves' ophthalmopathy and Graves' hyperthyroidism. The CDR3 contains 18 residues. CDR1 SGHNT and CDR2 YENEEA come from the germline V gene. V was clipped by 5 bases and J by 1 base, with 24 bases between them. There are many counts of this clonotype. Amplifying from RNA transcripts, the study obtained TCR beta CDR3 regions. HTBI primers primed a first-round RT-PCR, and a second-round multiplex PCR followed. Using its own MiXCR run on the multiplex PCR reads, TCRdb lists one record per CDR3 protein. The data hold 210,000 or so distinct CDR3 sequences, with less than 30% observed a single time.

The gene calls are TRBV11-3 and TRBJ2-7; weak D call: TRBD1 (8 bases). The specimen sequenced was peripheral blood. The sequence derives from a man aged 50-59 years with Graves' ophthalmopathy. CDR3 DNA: TGTGCCAGCAGCGGGGAGAGGACAGGGAGGGACTTTTCCTACGAGCAGTACTTC. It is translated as CASSGERTGRDFSYEQYF.